The text below deals with one TCR beta chain. This record belongs to a study of regulatory T cells in long-lasting Graves disease. Arm-PCR of CDR3 regions with iRepertoire HTBI primers generated TCR beta libraries. Each CDR3 protein is one row after TCRdb ran MiXCR on the multiplex PCR reads. This table holds about 470,000 distinct CDR3 sequences, 15% found once. Time point indicated: newly diagnosed GD, antithyroid drugs for less than 3 months. Generation of the TCR library employed RNA extracted from PBMCs. These data were likewise used in another study, on T cells in Graves' hyperthyroidism and ophthalmopathy.

Specimen: peripheral blood mononuclear cells (PBMCs), collected at new diagnosis, from a patient treated with antithyroid drugs. The TCR comes from a young woman with Graves disease.

Here the CDR3 reads CAIRAAPGAGETETQYF. The CDR3 nucleotides read TGTGCCATCAGAGCGGCCCCTGGAGCGGGAGAAACAGAGACCCAGTACTTC. The rearrangement uses TRBV10-3 and TRBJ2-5; 8 nucleotides agree with TRBD2. Germline trimming cut 6 bases from V and 4 bases from J; bases unmatched to any gene: 16. Germline V lookup: CDR1 ENHRY, CDR2 SYGVKD. The CDR3 has 17 residues.